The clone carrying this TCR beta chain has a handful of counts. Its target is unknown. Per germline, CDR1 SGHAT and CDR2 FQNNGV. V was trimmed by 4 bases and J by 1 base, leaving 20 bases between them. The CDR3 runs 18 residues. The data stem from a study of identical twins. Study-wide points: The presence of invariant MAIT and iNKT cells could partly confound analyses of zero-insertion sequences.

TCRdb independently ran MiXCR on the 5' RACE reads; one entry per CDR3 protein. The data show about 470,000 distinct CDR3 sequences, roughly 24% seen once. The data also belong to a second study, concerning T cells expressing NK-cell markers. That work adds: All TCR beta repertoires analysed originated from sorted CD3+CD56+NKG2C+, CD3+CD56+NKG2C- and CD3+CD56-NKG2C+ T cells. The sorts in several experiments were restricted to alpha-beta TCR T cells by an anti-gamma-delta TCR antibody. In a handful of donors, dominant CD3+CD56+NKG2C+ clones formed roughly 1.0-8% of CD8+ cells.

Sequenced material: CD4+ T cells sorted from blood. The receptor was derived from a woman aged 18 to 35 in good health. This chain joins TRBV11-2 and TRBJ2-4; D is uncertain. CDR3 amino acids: CASSYHPGLDGAKNIQYF. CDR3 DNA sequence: TGTGCCAGCAGCTACCACCCCGGCCTCGACGGTGCCAAAAACATTCAGTACTTC.